The 30 T cell receptor beta chains in this list originate from one sample, sequenced in a study of cytomegalovirus exposure and HLA in healthy donors. The PCR made use of 60 Vbeta and 13 Jbeta primers. The protocol was immunoSEQ multiplex PCR, while the TCRdb copy is restricted to in-frame clones and leaves out a portion. The profile shows 90,000 to 100,000 clones, around 74% of them singletons. Sequenced sample: PBMCs. These receptors were taken from a man in his forties or fifties in good health and CMV-seropositive.

This chain connects TRBV27 to TRBJ2-2; weak D call: TRBD2 (5 bases). V lost 9 bases to trimming and J lost 5 bases, with 19 bases between them. The germline V gene has CDR1 MNHEY and CDR2 SMNVEV (reference sequence). The CDR3 length is 15 residues. The CDR3 is CASPSLRETTGELFF. For the CDR3, the DNA is TGTGCCAGTCCGTCCTTGAGGGAGACTACCGGGGAGCTGTTTTTT.

V is TRBV4-1 and J is TRBJ2-4; tentative D call: TRBD1 (5 bases). Trimming left V 2 bases short and J 0 bases short, with 8 bases between. CDR1 and CDR2 (germline): MGHRA, YSYEKL. This CDR3 comprises 15 residues. For the CDR3, the DNA is TGCGCCAGCAGCCAATTAGGGGTAGCCAAAAACATTCAGTACTTC. It is translated as CASSQLGVAKNIQYF.

The chain recombines TRBV25-1 with TRBJ2-5, with 9 bases lining up with TRBD1. V dropped 3 bases and J dropped 5; count of bases not matched to a gene: 13. Germline CDR1 MGHDK, CDR2 SYGVNS. The CDR3 contains 17 residues. The CDR3 DNA follows: TGTGCCAGCAGTGAGGGGGGGACAGGGATCGACTGGGAGACCCAGTACTTC. Its protein product is CASSEGGTGIDWETQYF.

V is TRBV6-5 and J is TRBJ2-5; 9 bases map to TRBD1. The tail of the sequence fits TRBJ2-7 better, so the J call may be wrong. The CDR3 is 14 amino acids. CDR1 is MNHEY and CDR2 is SVGAGI in the germline V gene. The CDR3 loop reads CASSADRGVYEQYF. The CDR3 DNA sequence: TGTGCCAGCAGTGCCGACAGGGGGGTCTACGAGCAGTACTTC.

The chain has TRBV7-9 and TRBJ2-5, with 9 nucleotides matching TRBD2. V was pared by 4 bases and J by 5 bases, with 8 bases of the junction left unmatched. Germline lookup yields CDR1 SEHNR and CDR2 FQNEAQ (reference sequence). The CDR3 has 15 amino acids. The CDR3 DNA is TGTGCCAGCAGCTCCCCCTCTAGCGGGAAGGAGACCCAGTACTTC. As protein: CASSSPSSGKETQYF.

This rearrangement joins TRBV5-1 to TRBJ1-1, with 10 nucleotides matching TRBD1. V lost 5 bases to trimming and J lost 12 bases; unmatched junction nucleotides: 16. The CDR3 covers 15 residues. The germline V gene has CDR1 SGHRS and CDR2 YFSETQ. CDR3 in amino acids: CASRPGGTGDVNSFF. DNA of the CDR3: TGCGCCAGCAGGCCGGGGGGGACAGGGGACGTCAATTCTTTCTTT.

The gene calls are TRBV19 and TRBJ1-1; D is unclear. The CDR3 has 15 residues. Germline V gene lookup returns CDR1 LNHDA and CDR2 SQIVND (reference sequence). The V gene lost 1 base and the J gene lost 0 bases, with 9 bases spanning the gap. The CDR3, as DNA: TGTGCCAGTAGTATAGGCGAGTATTTGAACACTGAAGCTTTCTTT. It yields the protein CASSIGEYLNTEAFF.

V gene TRBV6-5 combines with J gene TRBJ2-3; TRBD1 matches at 9 bases. Germline trimming cut 8 bases from V and 7 bases from J; bases unmatched to any gene: 7. This CDR3 comprises 13 residues. Germline CDR1 reads MNHEY; CDR2 reads SVGAGI. DNA of the CDR3: TGTGCCAGCGCCCGGGACAGGGTAAATACGCAGTATTTT. This gives the protein CASARDRVNTQYF.

This chain connects TRBV19 to TRBJ1-6; 8 nucleotides agree with TRBD1. V lost 5 bases, J lost 8 bases, and 8 bases stayed unmatched. The V gene's germline CDR1 is LNHDA and CDR2 SQIVND (reference sequence). The CDR3 spans 15 residues. The CDR3 loop reads CASSPRQGWDSPLHF. CDR3 DNA: TGTGCCAGTAGTCCTCGACAGGGGTGGGATTCACCCCTCCACTTT.

This clone was detected once. The J gene is TRBJ2-5, the V gene TRBV6-1; D gene ambiguous. This CDR3 region has 12 residues. Trimming took off 0 bases at V and 11 bases at J, with 10 bases between the two ends. From germline, CDR1 is MNHNS and CDR2 SASEGT. CDR3 DNA sequence: TGTGCCAGCAGTGAAGCGATTCGAGAGCAGTACTTC. Translation: CASSEAIREQYF.

Details on this clone: At the DNA level, this CDR3 is encoded by other sequences in the same sample as well. The chain couples TRBV6-1 to TRBJ1-5, with 10 bases that match TRBD1. The V segment lost 6 bases and the J segment 2 bases; nucleotides outside the gene matches: 1. The germline gives CDR1 MNHNS, CDR2 SASEGT. The CDR3 sequence is 14 residues long. For the CDR3, the DNA is TGTGCCAGCAGCGGGACAGGGGGCAATCAGCCCCAGCATTTT. The encoded protein is CASSGTGGNQPQHF.

The V and J genes are TRBV5-1 and TRBJ2-2; 10 bases are a match to TRBD2. Germline V gene data show CDR1 as SGHRS and CDR2 as YFSETQ. Trimming cost V 10 bases and J 0 bases; bases outside gene matches: 21. The CDR3 has 20 amino acids. Here the CDR3 reads CAVPFSLAGAYRTNTGELFF. In nucleotides, the CDR3 is TGCGCCGTACCTTTTAGTCTAGCGGGAGCGTACCGAACGAACACCGGGGAGCTGTTTTTT. The full variable domain, with the rest looked up from reference TRBV5-1 and TRBJ2-2, is KAGVTQTPRYLIKTRGQQVTLSCSPISGHRSVSWYQQTPGQGLQFLFEYFSETQRNKGNFPGRFSGRQFSNSRSEMNVSTLELGDSALYLCAVPFSLAGAYRTNTGELFFGEGSRLTVL.

CDR3 coding DNA: TGTGCCAGTAGTCGGGCTAGCGGGAGCACCGGGGAGCTGTTTTTT. This encodes CASSRASGSTGELFF. The chain is built from TRBV19 and TRBJ2-2; TRBD2 matches 10 bases. Germline V gene lookup returns CDR1 LNHDA and CDR2 SQIVND (reference sequence). The CDR3 length is 15 residues. V lost 5 bases to trimming and J lost 4 bases; unmatched junction nucleotides: 4.

The chain employs TRBV11-2 and TRBJ2-7; 12 nucleotides agree with TRBD2. Losses at the gene ends were 0 bases for V and 2 bases for J; bases not matched to a gene: 5. The CDR3 has 17 residues. Germline V gene lookup returns CDR1 SGHAT and CDR2 FQNNGV. The DNA for the CDR3 is TGTGCCAGCAGCTTAGATCTCTGGACTAGCGGGGCCTACGAGCAGTACTTC. Protein product: CASSLDLWTSGAYEQYF.

This rearrangement joins TRBV28 to TRBJ2-7, with D maybe TRBD2 (5 bases). Germline V gives CDR1 MDHEN, CDR2 SYDVKM. Trimming stripped 8 bases from V and 1 base from J, with 12 bases between. CDR3 length: 13 residues. The DNA of the CDR3 is TGTGCCAGCTTCCTATCGGGATCCTACGAGCAGTACTTC. Residues: CASFLSGSYEQYF.

The chain employs TRBV10-3 and TRBJ2-1, with a weak D call TRBD2 (7 bases). CDR1 and CDR2 (germline): ENHRY, SYGVKD. The CDR3 has 14 residues. V dropped 7 bases and J dropped 6 bases, with 16 bases sitting between them. This chain's CDR3 is CAITSQGGGNEQFF. Written as DNA, the CDR3 is TGTGCCATCACCTCCCAGGGAGGGGGCAATGAGCAGTTCTTC.

With respect to this clone: A read error may account for a junction end that differs from germline. The chain combines TRBV7-7 with TRBJ2-1; 12 nucleotides match TRBD2. Germline-derived CDR1 and CDR2 are SSHAT and FNYEAQ (reference sequence). The CDR3 covers 17 residues. DNA for the CDR3: TGTGCTAGCAGCTCCGGGACTAGCGGGTTTCTTAGGGATGAGCAGTTCTTC. This gives the protein CASSSGTSGFLRDEQFF. Complete variable domain (other parts from reference TRBV7-7 and TRBJ2-1): GAGVSQSPRYKVTKRGQDVTLRCDPISSHATLYWYQQALGQGPEFLTYFNYEAQPDKSGLPSDRFSAERPEGSISTLTIQRTEQRDSAMYRCASSSGTSGFLRDEQFFGPGTRLTVL.

This sequence joins TRBV7-9 and TRBJ1-4; tentatively, D is TRBD1 (5 bases). Trimming shortened V by 3 bases and J by 0 bases, and 11 bases separated the two germline ends. CDR1 and CDR2 from the germline V gene are SEHNR and FQNEAQ (reference sequence). This CDR3 spans 16 amino acids. The CDR3 DNA follows: TGTGCCAGCAGCTTTACCAGACAGACAACTAATGAAAAACTGTTTTTT. It specifies CASSFTRQTTNEKLFF.

The rearrangement joins TRBV5-6 to TRBJ1-5; 8 bases fit TRBD1. V was clipped by 0 bases and J by 4 bases; unmatched bases: 3. The germline CDR1 and CDR2 sequences are SGHDT and YYEEEE. This CDR3 region has 15 residues. Here the CDR3 DNA reads TGTGCCAGCAGCTTGGCAGGGGGCGTGAATCAGCCCCAGCATTTT. Protein sequence: CASSLAGGVNQPQHF. Supplemented by reference TRBV5-6 and TRBJ1-5, the full variable domain reads DAGVTQSPTHLIKTRGQQVTLRCSPKSGHDTVSWYQQALGQGPQFIFQYYEEEERQRGNFPDRFSGHQFPNYSSELNVNALLLGDSALYLCASSLAGGVNQPQHFGDGTRLSIL.

This sequence joins TRBV2 and TRBJ2-7; 10 nucleotides line up with TRBD1. The CDR3 totals 16 residues. Losses at the gene ends were 5 bases for V and 2 bases for J; bases not matched to a gene: 9. Looked up from germline, CDR1 is SNHLY and CDR2 is FYNNEI. The CDR3 nucleotides are TGTGCCAGCAGTAAACGACAGGGGGCCAACACCTACGAGCAGTACTTC. It yields the protein CASSKRQGANTYEQYF.

The V and J genes are TRBV5-1 and TRBJ1-4, with TRBD1 matching 7 bases. Germline trimming cut 5 bases from V and 6 bases from J; bases unmatched to any gene: 10. The germline V gene has CDR1 SGHRS and CDR2 YFSETQ. The CDR3 is 15 amino acids. The chain's CDR3 is CASRIRGSNDEKLFF. The CDR3 region has the DNA TGCGCCAGCAGGATCAGGGGGTCGAATGATGAAAAACTGTTTTTT. Using reference TRBV5-1 and TRBJ1-4 for the parts outside the CDR3, the full variable domain is KAGVTQTPRYLIKTRGQQVTLSCSPISGHRSVSWYQQTPGQGLQFLFEYFSETQRNKGNFPGRFSGRQFSNSRSEMNVSTLELGDSALYLCASRIRGSNDEKLFFGSGTQLSVL.

The rearrangement uses TRBV4-1 and TRBJ1-3, with D possibly TRBD1 on 5 matching bases. The CDR3 runs 15 residues. Trimming pared 1 base from V and 4 bases from J, leaving 11 bases between. From germline, CDR1 is MGHRA and CDR2 YSYEKL. CDR3 residues: CASSQGDSNGNTIYF. The DNA for the CDR3 is TGCGCCAGCAGCCAAGGAGACAGTAACGGAAACACCATATATTTT.

The rearrangement links TRBV11-2 to TRBJ2-7, with 8 bases matching TRBD1. V lost 5 bases and J lost 4; bases outside the gene matches: 13. The CDR3 covers 16 residues. CDR1 is SGHAT and CDR2 is FQNNGV in the germline V gene. Here the CDR3 reads CASSPVARQGRYEQYF. CDR3 bases: TGTGCCAGCAGCCCAGTGGCCCGACAGGGGAGGTACGAGCAGTACTTC.

The chain joins TRBV19 to TRBJ1-2, with D uncertain. Germline CDR1 is LNHDA and CDR2 is SQIVND (reference sequence). The CDR3 sequence is 11 residues long. With 3 bases removed from V and 6 bases from J, the gap between germline ends came to 5 bases. The CDR3 sequence: CASSIGDGYTF. CDR3 sequence (DNA): TGTGCCAGTAGTATCGGGGATGGCTACACCTTC. Combining the CDR3 with reference TRBV19 and TRBJ1-2 gives the whole variable domain DGGITQSPKYLFRKEGQNVTLSCEQNLNHDAMYWYRQDPGQGLRLIYYSQIVNDFQKGDIAEGYSVSREKKESFPLTVTSAQKNPTAFYLCASSIGDGYTFGSGTRLTVV.

This clone was detected only a few times. The chain employs TRBV29-1 and TRBJ2-5; 7 bases line up with TRBD1. The CDR3 sequence is 13 residues long. Germline CDR1 and CDR2: SQVTM and ANQGSEA. Trimming cost V 4 bases and J 2 bases; bases outside gene matches: 4. DNA of the CDR3: TGCAGCGTTGTCCGGGACAGTCAAGAGACCCAGTACTTC. Its protein is CSVVRDSQETQYF. The whole variable domain, filled in from reference TRBV29-1 and TRBJ2-5, reads SAVISQKPSRDICQRGTSLTIQCQVDSQVTMMFWYRQQPGQSLTLIATANQGSEATYESGFVIDKFPISRPNLTFSTLTVSNMSPEDSSIYLCSVVRDSQETQYFGPGTRLLVL.

V is TRBV9 and J is TRBJ2-3; 11 nucleotides agree with TRBD2. The V segment lost 4 bases and the J segment 0 bases; nucleotides outside the gene matches: 10. The CDR3 length is 18 residues. Germline values: CDR1 SGDLS, CDR2 YYNGEE. The CDR3 sequence is CASSHPLAGGQSTDTQYF. The CDR3 coding sequence is TGTGCCAGCAGCCACCCGCTAGCGGGGGGCCAAAGCACAGATACGCAGTATTTT.

The V and J genes are TRBV16 and TRBJ1-1; TRBD1 might be the D (6 bases). Germline V gene lookup returns CDR1 KGHSY and CDR2 FQNENV. V was trimmed by 5 bases and J by 4 bases, leaving 17 bases between them. This CDR3 contains 15 residues. CDR3 region: CASSTRTDSSTEAFF. Here the CDR3 DNA reads TGTGCCAGCAGCACTCGGACAGACAGTAGCACTGAAGCTTTCTTT.

The chain has TRBV27 and TRBJ1-1, with D perhaps TRBD1 (5 bases). The CDR3 is 14 residues long. V was trimmed by 6 bases and J by 7 bases, leaving 18 bases between them. The germline V gene encodes CDR1 MNHEY and CDR2 SMNVEV (reference sequence). CDR3 sequence (DNA): TGTGCCAGCAGCCCAGATCGGGGGGTGGGTGAAGCTTTCTTT. It yields the protein CASSPDRGVGEAFF.

The rearrangement links TRBV5-4 to TRBJ2-7; 12 bases align to TRBD1. CDR3 size: 15 residues. The germline gives CDR1 SGHNT, CDR2 YYREEE (reference sequence). The trim removed 4 bases at V and 1 base at J, leaving 3 bases unmatched. CDR3 sequence reads: CASSMGQGASYEQYF. CDR3 coding DNA: TGTGCCAGCAGCATGGGACAGGGGGCATCCTACGAGCAGTACTTC.

In its sample, this clone was seen once. This chain connects TRBV5-4 to TRBJ1-6; D uncertain. This CDR3 region has 16 residues. Germline CDR1 reads SGHNT; CDR2 reads YYREEE (reference sequence). V was shortened by 1 base and J by 6 bases, with 14 bases between the two germline ends. The CDR3 sequence: CASSLFPGSPNSPLHF. DNA of the CDR3: TGTGCCAGCAGCTTGTTTCCAGGTTCACCTAATTCACCCCTCCACTTT.